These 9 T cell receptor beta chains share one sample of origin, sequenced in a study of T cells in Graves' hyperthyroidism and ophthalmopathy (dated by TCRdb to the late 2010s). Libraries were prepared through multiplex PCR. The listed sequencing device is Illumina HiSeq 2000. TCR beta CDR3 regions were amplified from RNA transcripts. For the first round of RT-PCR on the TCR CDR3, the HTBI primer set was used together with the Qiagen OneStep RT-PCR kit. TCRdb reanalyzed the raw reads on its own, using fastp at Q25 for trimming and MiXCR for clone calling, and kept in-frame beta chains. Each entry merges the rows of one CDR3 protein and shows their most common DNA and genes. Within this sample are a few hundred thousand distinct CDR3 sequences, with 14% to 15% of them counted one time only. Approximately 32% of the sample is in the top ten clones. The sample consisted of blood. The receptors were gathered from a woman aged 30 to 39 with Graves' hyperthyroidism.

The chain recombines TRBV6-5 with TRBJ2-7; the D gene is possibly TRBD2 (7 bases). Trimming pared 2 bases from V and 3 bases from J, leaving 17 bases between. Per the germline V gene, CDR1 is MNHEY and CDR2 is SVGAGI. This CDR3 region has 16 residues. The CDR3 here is CASSYGGGLAVYEQYF. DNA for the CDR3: TGTGCCAGCAGTTACGGGGGGGGGCTAGCGGTCTACGAGCAGTACTTC.

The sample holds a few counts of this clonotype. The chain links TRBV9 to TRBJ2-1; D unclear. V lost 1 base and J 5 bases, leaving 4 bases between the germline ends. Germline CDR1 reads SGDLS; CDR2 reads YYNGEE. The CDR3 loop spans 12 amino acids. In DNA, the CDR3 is TGTGCCAGCAGCGTATCGGACAATGAGCAGTTCTTC. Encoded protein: CASSVSDNEQFF.

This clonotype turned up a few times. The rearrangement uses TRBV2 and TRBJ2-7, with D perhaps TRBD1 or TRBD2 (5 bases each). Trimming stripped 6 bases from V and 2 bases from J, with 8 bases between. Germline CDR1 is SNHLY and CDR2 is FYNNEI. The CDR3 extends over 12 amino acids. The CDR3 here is CASSGTPYEQYF. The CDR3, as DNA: TGTGCCAGCAGCGGGACCCCCTACGAGCAGTACTTC.

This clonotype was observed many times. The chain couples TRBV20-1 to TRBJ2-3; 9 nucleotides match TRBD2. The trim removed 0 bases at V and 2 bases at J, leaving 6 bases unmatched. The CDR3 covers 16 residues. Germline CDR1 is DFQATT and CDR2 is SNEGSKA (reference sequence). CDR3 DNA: TGCAGTGCTAGAGATCAACTAGCGGGCCTCACAGATACGCAGTATTTT. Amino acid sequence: CSARDQLAGLTDTQYF.

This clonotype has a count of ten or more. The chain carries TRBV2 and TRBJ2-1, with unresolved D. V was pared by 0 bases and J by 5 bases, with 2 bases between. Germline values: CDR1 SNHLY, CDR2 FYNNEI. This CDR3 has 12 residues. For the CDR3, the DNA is TGTGCCAGCAGTGAAGCTCACAATGAGCAGTTCTTC. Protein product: CASSEAHNEQFF.

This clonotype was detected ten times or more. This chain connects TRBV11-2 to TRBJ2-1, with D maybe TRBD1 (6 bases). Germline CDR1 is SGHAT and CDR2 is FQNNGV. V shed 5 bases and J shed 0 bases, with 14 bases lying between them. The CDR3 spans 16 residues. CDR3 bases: TGTGCCAGCAGCCTAGGGACACATAGCTCCTACAATGAGCAGTTCTTC. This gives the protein CASSLGTHSSYNEQFF.

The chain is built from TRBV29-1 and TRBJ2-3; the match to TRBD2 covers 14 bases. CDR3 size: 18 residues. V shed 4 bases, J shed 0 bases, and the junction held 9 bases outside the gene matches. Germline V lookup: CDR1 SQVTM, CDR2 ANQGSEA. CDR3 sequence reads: CSVVGGTSGRLSTDTQYF. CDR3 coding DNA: TGCAGCGTTGTAGGTGGGACTAGCGGGAGATTGAGCACAGATACGCAGTATTTT.

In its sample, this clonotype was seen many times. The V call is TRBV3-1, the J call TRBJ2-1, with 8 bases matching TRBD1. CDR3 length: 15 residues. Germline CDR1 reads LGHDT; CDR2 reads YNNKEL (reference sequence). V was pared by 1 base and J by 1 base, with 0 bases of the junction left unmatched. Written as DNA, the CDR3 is TGTGCCAGCAGCCAAGGGACAGGGTCCTACAATGAGCAGTTCTTC. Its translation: CASSQGTGSYNEQFF.

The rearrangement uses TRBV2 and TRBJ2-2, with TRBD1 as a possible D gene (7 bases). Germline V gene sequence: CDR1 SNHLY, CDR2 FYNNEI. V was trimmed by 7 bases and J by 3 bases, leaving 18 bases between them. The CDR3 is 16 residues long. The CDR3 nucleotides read TGTGCCAGCATCACCAGGGGGGCACAGGACACCGGGGAGCTGTTTTTT. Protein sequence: CASITRGAQDTGELFF.